Described below is a single TCR beta chain sequence and its context. What it binds is unknown. The data were taken from a study of response to subunit inactivated influenza vaccine. TCRdb passed the RT-PCR reads through MiXCR, listing each CDR3 protein once. The sample includes about 500,000 distinct CDR3 sequences, approximately 15% seen only once; the top ten take roughly 3.1%. The CDR3 sequence is 13 residues long. Per germline, CDR1 DFQATT and CDR2 SNEGSKA (reference sequence). V dropped 6 bases and J dropped 9 bases, with 20 bases sitting between them. Study results and caveats: Each seasonal influenza vaccination recruits few new T cells, the authors suggested.

The receptor's source is a man in his fifties or sixties who received an inactivated influenza vaccine. The rearrangement links TRBV20-1 to TRBJ2-5; D is uncertain. The specimen was CD4+ T cells sorted from PBMCs, collected about 23 months after vaccination. CDR3 residues: CSATPLGSAAQYF. CDR3 nucleotide sequence: TGCAGTGCAACACCCCTAGGGTCTGCGGCCCAGTACTTC.